The 20 T cell receptor beta chains below were found in one sample sequenced in a study of blood T cell repertoires in COVID-19. The method was immunoSEQ multiplex PCR; TCRdb's version includes in-frame clones alone and lacks a portion of them. The table has about 83,000 clones, about 92% seen once. The specimen was peripheral blood. The source is a woman aged 80 or older with active or convalescent COVID-19.

This chain connects TRBV28 to TRBJ1-4, with D tentatively TRBD1 (6 bases). CDR3 length equals 13 residues. The germline CDR1 and CDR2 sequences are MDHEN and SYDVKM. V lost 4 bases to trimming and J lost 12 bases, with 15 bases between them. The CDR3 loop is CASSYGGLAELFF. Here the CDR3 DNA reads TGTGCCAGCAGTTATGGGGGGCTAGCGGAACTGTTTTTT.

The genes are TRBV30 and TRBJ2-4; perhaps TRBD1 as D (5 bases). Trimming shortened V by 0 bases and J by 2 bases, and 20 bases separated the two germline ends. This CDR3 spans 18 amino acids. Germline V gives CDR1 GTSNPN, CDR2 SVGIG (reference sequence). CDR3 sequence (DNA): TGTGCCTGGAGTGTACAAGGTCAGGGTGGGATTCCCAAAAACATTCAGTACTTC. This sequence encodes CAWSVQGQGGIPKNIQYF.

J is TRBJ2-7 and V is TRBV15, with D possibly TRBD2 on 6 matching bases. CDR3 length: 16 residues. V gave up 1 base and J gave up 4 bases, with 17 bases separating them. Per germline, CDR1 LNHNV and CDR2 YYDKDF (reference sequence). CDR3 in DNA: TGTGCCACCAGCAGAGGGGGAGGAAGAGGGCTATACGAGCAGTACTTC. Translated: CATSRGGGRGLYEQYF.

The chain carries TRBV18 and TRBJ2-5; TRBD2 aligns across 7 bases. V shed 2 bases, J shed 4 bases, and the junction held 4 bases outside the gene matches. This CDR3 has 14 amino acids. From germline, CDR1 is KGHSH and CDR2 LQKENI. In nucleotides, the CDR3 is TGTGCCAGCTCACCATACGGGACTACAGAGACCCAGTACTTC. Translated: CASSPYGTTETQYF. The whole variable domain, remainder taken from reference TRBV18 and TRBJ2-5, is NAGVMQNPRHLVRRRGQEARLRCSPMKGHSHVYWYRQLPEEGLKFMVYLQKENIIDESGMPKERFSAEFPKEGPSILRIQQVVRGDSAAYFCASSPYGTTETQYFGPGTRLLVL.

This clone was found once. The chain joins TRBV23-1 to TRBJ1-5; TRBD1 might be the D (6 bases). TRBV23-1 is an ORF; its function is uncertain. Trimming left V 9 bases short and J 0 bases short, with 9 bases between. There are 13 residues in the CDR3. The CDR3 loop reads CARNRDSNQPQHF. CDR3 nucleotide sequence: TGCGCCAGGAACAGGGATAGCAATCAGCCCCAGCATTTT.

The CDR3 DNA reads as TGTGCCAGCAGCTGGAAGACAGGACTAGCGAACACTGAAGCTTTCTTT. It is translated as CASSWKTGLANTEAFF. This rearrangement joins TRBV5-5 to TRBJ1-1; tentatively, D is TRBD1 (6 bases). The CDR3 is made up of 16 amino acids. V lost 3 bases, J lost 1 base, and 16 bases lay in between. The germline gives CDR1 SGHKS, CDR2 YYEKEE (reference sequence).

The rearrangement joins TRBV19 to TRBJ2-6; 10 bases fit TRBD1. This CDR3 spans 17 amino acids. Germline CDR1 is LNHDA and CDR2 is SQIVND (reference sequence). V was pared by 7 bases and J by 0 bases, with 6 bases of the junction left unmatched. DNA of the CDR3: TGTGCCAGTAAACCGGGACAGGGGTTCTCTGGGGCCAACGTCCTGACTTTC. Translating it yields CASKPGQGFSGANVLTF.

The CDR3 protein is CASSETGATSPLHF. The CDR3 bases are TGTGCCAGCAGCGAAACAGGGGCAACCTCACCCCTCCACTTT. The J gene is TRBJ1-6, the V gene TRBV7-8; 7 nucleotides align to TRBD1. J lost 10 bases, V lost 5 bases, and 8 bases had no gene match. This CDR3 has 14 residues. Germline V gene data show CDR1 as SGHVS and CDR2 as FQNEAQ.

The chain links TRBV3-1 (or the pseudogene TRBV3-2) to TRBJ1-2; 9 bases map to TRBD1. Germline loops: CDR1 LGHDT, CDR2 YNNKEL (reference sequence). The CDR3 spans 15 residues. J gave up 8 bases and V 0 bases, and 7 bases lay outside the gene matches. The CDR3 here is CASSQENRGLYGYTF. The DNA for the CDR3 is TGTGCCAGCAGCCAAGAGAACAGGGGGCTCTACGGCTACACCTTC.

V gene TRBV7-6 combines with J gene TRBJ2-5; 13 bases match TRBD2. This CDR3 spans 17 amino acids. Germline V gives CDR1 SGHVS, CDR2 FNYEAQ. V lost 5 bases, J lost 2 bases, and 8 bases stayed unmatched. This chain's CDR3 is CASSLLAGGREQETQYF. DNA of the CDR3: TGTGCCAGCAGCCTACTAGCGGGGGGGCGAGAACAAGAGACCCAGTACTTC.

This chain connects TRBV28 to TRBJ2-1, with a tentative D call TRBD2 (7 bases). With 3 bases removed from V and 5 bases from J, the gap between germline ends came to 26 bases. The length of the CDR3 is 19 residues. The V gene's germline CDR1 is MDHEN and CDR2 SYDVKM. The DNA of the CDR3 is TGTGCCAGCAGTTTCGAAAGACAGGTCCGGACTAGTTCCGACAATGAGCAGTTCTTC. Its translation: CASSFERQVRTSSDNEQFF.

This chain's CDR3 is CASSLNRGHEQYF. CDR3 nucleotide sequence: TGCGCCAGCAGCTTAAACAGGGGACACGAGCAGTACTTC. V gene TRBV5-1 combines with J gene TRBJ2-7; 7 positions match TRBD1. Germline V CDR1 and CDR2: SGHRS, YFSETQ. CDR3 length equals 13 residues. V gave up 2 bases and J gave up 5 bases; unmatched junction bases: 4.

The J gene is TRBJ1-4, the V gene TRBV28, with 9 bases that match TRBD1. The germline CDR1 and CDR2 sequences are MDHEN and SYDVKM. The CDR3 length is 18 residues. The V and J ends lost 5 bases and 7 bases, in that order; junction bases with no gene match: 17. CDR3: CASSAYRTPGQGGEKLFF. CDR3 DNA sequence: TGTGCCAGCAGTGCATATAGGACCCCGGGACAGGGCGGTGAAAAACTGTTTTTT.

The chain is built from TRBV10-3 and TRBJ1-5, with D possibly matching TRBD1 (5 bases). This CDR3 is 13 amino acids long. CDR1 ENHRY and CDR2 SYGVKD come from the germline V gene. The V end lost 6 bases, the J end lost 4 bases, and 10 bases lay between the germline ends. CDR3 region: CAISGQQNQPQHF. CDR3 DNA sequence: TGTGCCATCAGCGGACAACAGAATCAGCCCCAGCATTTT.

V gene TRBV19 combines with J gene TRBJ1-1; the match to TRBD1 covers 7 bases. The germline CDR1 and CDR2 sequences are LNHDA and SQIVND (reference sequence). Trimming removed 6 bases from V and 3 bases from J; junction bases left unmatched: 13. This CDR3 has 16 amino acids. The CDR3 loop reads CASSLPPGQIYTEAFF. The CDR3, as DNA: TGTGCCAGTAGCCTCCCCCCGGGACAGATATACACTGAAGCTTTCTTT.

This clone was seen only once. The chain links TRBV30 to TRBJ2-2; tentative D call: TRBD1 (6 bases). The CDR3 loop spans 15 amino acids. V shed 2 bases and J shed 2 bases, with 12 bases lying between them. The germline gives CDR1 GTSNPN, CDR2 SVGIG (reference sequence). This chain's CDR3 is CAWSLQGGNTGELFF. DNA for the CDR3: TGTGCCTGGAGTCTACAGGGTGGAAACACCGGGGAGCTGTTTTTT.

The chain carries TRBV15 and TRBJ2-1; 9 bases agree with TRBD2. The CDR3 sequence is 14 residues long. Germline V gene data show CDR1 as LNHNV and CDR2 as YYDKDF (reference sequence). The ends lost 8 bases at V and 2 bases at J; junction bases unmatched: 4. This chain's CDR3 is CATESSGAYNEQFF. In DNA form, the CDR3 reads TGTGCCACCGAATCTAGCGGGGCCTACAATGAGCAGTTCTTC.

This clone was detected a few times. The chain has TRBV7-2 and TRBJ2-7; 7 positions agree with TRBD1. Germline CDR1 SGHTA, CDR2 FQGNSA. The CDR3 consists of 12 residues. With 5 bases clipped from V and 6 bases from J, the junction kept 4 bases outside the gene matches. CDR3 in amino acids: CASSPTGREQYF. The CDR3 DNA is TGTGCCAGCAGCCCGACAGGGCGCGAGCAGTACTTC.

The chain has TRBV7-9 and TRBJ1-1, with D unclear. The germline V gene has CDR1 SEHNR and CDR2 FQNEAQ (reference sequence). The CDR3 loop spans 14 amino acids. Trimming pared 1 base from V and 6 bases from J, leaving 12 bases between. In DNA form, the CDR3 reads TGTGCCAGCAGCTTAGTAGAGGGCGGAGCTGAAGCTTTCTTT. Amino acid sequence: CASSLVEGGAEAFF.

This chain connects TRBV7-8 to TRBJ1-4; D gene uncertain. V lost 4 bases to trimming and J lost 4 bases, with 13 bases between them. The length of the CDR3 is 15 residues. CDR1 SGHVS and CDR2 FQNEAQ come from the germline V gene. Here the CDR3 DNA reads TGTGCCAGCAGCTATACCGGGAGCCGTAATGAAAAACTGTTTTTT. Amino acids: CASSYTGSRNEKLFF.